The present T cell receptor beta chain was sequenced within a study of cytomegalovirus exposure and HLA in healthy donors. Primers for the PCR totalled 60 Vbeta and 13 Jbeta. TCRdb's table, derived via immunoSEQ multiplex PCR, lists solely in-frame clones and lacks some. The data show roughly 180,000 clones, 65% to 90% seen once. Germline assignment: CDR1 LNHDA and CDR2 SQIVND (reference sequence). The CDR3 has 13 amino acids. V lost 6 bases, J lost 7 bases, and 6 bases stayed unmatched. This clonotype was sampled from a girl aged 2 to 10 in good health and CMV-seropositive. This rearrangement joins TRBV19 to TRBJ1-1; 9 bases align to TRBD1. The sequenced sample was PBMCs. CDR3 sequence reads: CASRGTGFIEAFF. In DNA form, the CDR3 reads TGTGCCAGTAGGGGGACAGGGTTCATTGAAGCTTTCTTT.